Below are 10 T cell receptor beta chains sequenced from a single sample in a study of T cells in Graves' hyperthyroidism and ophthalmopathy. Amplification of TCR beta CDR3 regions was performed using RNA transcripts as template. The study used the HTBI primer set for a first-round RT-PCR of the TCR CDR3. TCRdb independently ran MiXCR on the multiplex PCR reads; one entry per CDR3 protein. The sample includes 300,000 to 400,000 distinct CDR3 sequences, approximately 15% of them seen just once. Sequencing was performed on blood. These receptor sequences come from a woman in her sixties with Graves' hyperthyroidism.

The chain uses TRBV4-2 and TRBJ2-3; no reliable D call. The V end was cut by 1 base, the J end by 3 bases, with 8 bases between. This CDR3 is built from 14 residues. Germline values: CDR1 LGHNA, CDR2 YNFKEQ. The CDR3: CASSQAEITDTQYF. The CDR3 DNA is TGTGCCAGCAGCCAAGCGGAAATTACAGATACGCAGTATTTT.

This clonotype has a count of ten or more. The chain is built from TRBV5-1 and TRBJ2-5, with 9 bases matching TRBD2. CDR1 and CDR2 (germline): SGHRS, YFSETQ. The V segment lost 4 bases and the J segment 0 bases; nucleotides outside the gene matches: 4. The CDR3 is made up of 15 amino acids. Here the CDR3 reads CASSQGTSNQETQYF. The CDR3 nucleotides read TGCGCCAGCAGCCAAGGGACTAGCAACCAAGAGACCCAGTACTTC. Using reference TRBV5-1 and TRBJ2-5 for the parts outside the CDR3, the full variable domain is KAGVTQTPRYLIKTRGQQVTLSCSPISGHRSVSWYQQTPGQGLQFLFEYFSETQRNKGNFPGRFSGRQFSNSRSEMNVSTLELGDSALYLCASSQGTSNQETQYFGPGTRLLVL.

This clonotype appeared many times. This chain joins TRBV29-1 and TRBJ2-7; TRBD2 agrees at 9 bases. The CDR3 length is 14 residues. V lost 4 bases and J lost 2; bases outside the gene matches: 6. The germline gives CDR1 SQVTM, CDR2 ANQGSEA. The CDR3 DNA reads as TGCAGCGTTGGAGAGGCGGGAGGGCCCTACGAGCAGTACTTC. It specifies CSVGEAGGPYEQYF.

This clonotype was detected many times. The rearrangement links TRBV11-3 to TRBJ2-2; D is possibly TRBD1 (6 bases). Trimming took off 3 bases at V and 1 base at J, with 21 bases between the two ends. The CDR3 extends over 19 amino acids. CDR1 and CDR2 from the germline V gene are SGHNT and YENEEA. In DNA form, the CDR3 reads TGTGCCAGCAGCTTGAGGTGGCTGGGGGCAAGTGGGAACACCGGGGAGCTGTTTTTT. Translation: CASSLRWLGASGNTGELFF.

This clonotype was seen many times. The chain employs TRBV3-1 and TRBJ2-1; TRBD2 matches at 11 bases. The J segment lost 6 bases and the V segment lost 0 bases, leaving 7 bases of the junction unmatched. Looked up from germline, CDR1 is LGHDT and CDR2 is YNNKEL (reference sequence). The CDR3 has 17 residues. The CDR3 reads CASSQDPTSGSGNEQFF. Here the CDR3 DNA reads TGTGCCAGCAGCCAAGATCCAACTAGCGGGAGCGGCAATGAGCAGTTCTTC.

Ten or more counts support this clonotype. The rearrangement uses TRBV7-2 and TRBJ2-5, with D unresolved. The V gene's germline CDR1 is SGHTA and CDR2 FQGNSA. The CDR3 contains 15 residues. Trimming shortened V by 3 bases and J by 4 bases, and 15 bases separated the two germline ends. The CDR3 sequence is CASSFDVRRLETQYF. The DNA for the CDR3 is TGTGCCAGCAGCTTTGATGTACGGCGGCTAGAGACCCAGTACTTC.

There are many counts of this clonotype. V is TRBV6-1 and J is TRBJ2-3, with D possibly TRBD2 on 5 matching bases. Trimming shortened V by 6 bases and J by 0 bases, and 13 bases separated the two germline ends. This CDR3 contains 15 residues. Looked up from germline, CDR1 is MNHNS and CDR2 is SASEGT. The DNA of the CDR3 is TGTGCCAGCAGGGCCGGACTCCTCAGCACAGATACGCAGTATTTT. It encodes CASRAGLLSTDTQYF.

In this sample, this clonotype turned up many times. The J gene is TRBJ2-7, the V gene TRBV6-5; D unresolved. V lost 7 bases, J lost 3 bases, and 7 bases lay in between. CDR1 and CDR2 (germline): MNHEY, SVGAGI. The CDR3 spans 11 residues. Here the CDR3 reads CASTANYEQYF. CDR3 DNA: TGTGCCAGCACGGCCAACTACGAGCAGTACTTC.

This clonotype occurred many times. This chain uses TRBV20-1 with TRBJ1-2; maybe TRBD1 (6 bases). Trimming cost V 0 bases and J 4 bases, with 15 bases left between them. CDR1 DFQATT and CDR2 SNEGSKA come from the germline V gene (reference sequence). This CDR3 is built from 15 residues. This chain's CDR3 is CSARDLGGGGYGYTF. For the CDR3, the DNA is TGCAGTGCTAGAGATCTGGGAGGAGGGGGCTATGGCTACACCTTC.

This clonotype was counted many times. The V and J genes are TRBV15 and TRBJ2-7; D might be TRBD1 or TRBD2, each matching 6 bases. The CDR3 is 18 amino acids. In germline, CDR1 is LNHNV, CDR2 YYDKDF (reference sequence). Trimming removed 0 bases at V and 2 bases at J, with 20 bases between. The CDR3 is CATSRDAGHRLRTYEQYF. The CDR3, as DNA: TGTGCCACCAGCAGAGATGCGGGACACCGCCTGCGGACCTACGAGCAGTACTTC.